A single sample gave rise to the 22 T cell receptor beta chains below, sequenced in a study of cytomegalovirus exposure and HLA in healthy donors. Use of 60 Vbeta and 13 Jbeta primers characterized the PCR. The assay was immunoSEQ multiplex PCR, and TCRdb's table has in-frame clones only and misses some. The table shows 100,000 to 130,000 clones, with over 70% occurring only once. The sequenced material came from PBMCs. The source is a young man in good health and CMV-seronegative.

The chain joins TRBV27 to TRBJ1-1; no definite D call. This CDR3 region has 13 residues. Germline CDR1 reads MNHEY; CDR2 reads SMNVEV (reference sequence). Between the trimmed V and J ends, which lost 6 bases and 5 bases, there was a span of 13 bases. This CDR3 is CASSLGRGTEAFF. The CDR3 DNA reads TGTGCCAGCAGCCTTGGCCGGGGAACTGAAGCTTTCTTT.

The chain combines TRBV5-1 with TRBJ2-3; D not certain. Trimming removed 0 bases from V and 0 bases from J, with 8 bases in between. The germline gives CDR1 SGHRS, CDR2 YFSETQ. The CDR3 contains 15 residues. The CDR3 bases are TGCGCCAGCAGCTTGGGTGTTCCTAGCACAGATACGCAGTATTTT. Its protein is CASSLGVPSTDTQYF.

To note about this clone: Germline is not matched at one junction end, which may reflect a read error. The chain joins TRBV10-1 to TRBJ1-3; a possible D gene is TRBD1 (6 bases). Germline lookup yields CDR1 WNHNN and CDR2 SYGVQD (reference sequence). The CDR3 is 13 amino acids. The CDR3 DNA follows: TGCGCCAGCAGTGAGCATAAATACGGGACATTGAATTTT. It codes for CASSEHKYGTLNF.

This chain joins TRBV6-5 and TRBJ2-1; 10 bases are a match to TRBD2. CDR1 is MNHEY and CDR2 is SVGAGI in the germline V gene. This CDR3 is built from 15 residues. After removal of 10 bases from V and 6 bases from J, the junction contained 12 bases not matched to a gene. The DNA for the CDR3 is TGTGCCACCCACCGACTAGCGGGTTCGGCCAATGAGCAGTTCTTC. Residues: CATHRLAGSANEQFF.

The rearrangement uses TRBV9 and TRBJ1-5; 8 bases match TRBD1. Looked up from germline, CDR1 is SGDLS and CDR2 is YYNGEE. With V trimmed by 1 base and J by 5 bases, 5 bases remained unmatched. The CDR3 runs to 15 residues. CDR3 DNA: TGTGCCAGCAGCGTATCAGGACAGGGTTATCAGCCCCAGCATTTT. This sequence encodes CASSVSGQGYQPQHF.

J is TRBJ1-2 and V is TRBV10-3; 8 bases agree with TRBD1. The J segment lost 4 bases and the V segment lost 3 bases, leaving 13 bases of the junction unmatched. The length of the CDR3 is 17 residues. Germline V gene data show CDR1 as ENHRY and CDR2 as SYGVKD. DNA for the CDR3: TGTGCCATCAGTGATCAAGCAGGGGGCTTCGGTGGCTATGGCTACACCTTC. It translates to CAISDQAGGFGGYGYTF.

This clone showed up just a few times. The rearrangement links TRBV6-5 to TRBJ1-1; a possible D gene is TRBD1 (5 bases). The CDR3 has 13 residues. Trimming left V 6 bases short and J 1 base short, with 9 bases between. Germline V gene sequence: CDR1 MNHEY, CDR2 SVGAGI. CDR3 in amino acids: CASRETGNTEAFF. CDR3 nucleotide sequence: TGTGCCAGCAGGGAAACAGGGAACACTGAAGCTTTCTTT.

The gene calls are TRBV10-2 and TRBJ2-4; maybe TRBD2 (6 bases). CDR1 WSHSY and CDR2 SAAADI come from the germline V gene. There are 14 residues in the CDR3. Trimming removed 0 bases from V and 10 bases from J, with 13 bases in between. CDR3 protein: CASSESTGSSIQYF. As DNA, the CDR3 is TGCGCCAGCAGTGAGTCGACCGGGAGCTCAATTCAGTACTTC.

This clone has only one observation. This chain connects TRBV4-1 to TRBJ2-3; D call uncertain. Between the trimmed V and J ends, which lost 1 base and 2 bases, there was a span of 4 bases. The CDR3 runs 13 residues. Per germline, CDR1 MGHRA and CDR2 YSYEKL. Here the CDR3 reads CASSQGLTDTQYF. The DNA for the CDR3 is TGCGCCAGCAGCCAAGGGCTCACAGATACGCAGTATTTT.

The rearrangement joins TRBV6-1 to TRBJ2-5; 7 bases map to TRBD2. The CDR3 has 15 amino acids. The trim removed 2 bases at V and 4 bases at J, leaving 7 bases unmatched. CDR1 and CDR2 (germline): MNHNS, SASEGT. CDR3: CASSELGGGRETQYF. CDR3 in DNA: TGTGCCAGCAGTGAATTGGGGGGGGGAAGAGAGACCCAGTACTTC.

V usage is TRBV4-2 and J usage is TRBJ2-7; D is unclear. V was pared by 1 base and J by 2 bases, with 12 bases between. The CDR3 is made up of 15 amino acids. CDR1 and CDR2 (germline): LGHNA, YNFKEQ. CDR3 in DNA: TGTGCCAGCAGCCAAGTCGCCACCAGTGCCTACGAGCAGTACTTC. Protein sequence: CASSQVATSAYEQYF.

DNA of the CDR3: TGTGCCAGCAGCTTACCCCAGTCTGATGAGCAGTTCTTC. Translation: CASSLPQSDEQFF. V gene TRBV11-2 combines with J gene TRBJ2-1, with D uncertain. Trimming removed 2 bases from V and 8 bases from J, with 10 bases in between. CDR1 and CDR2 from the germline V gene are SGHAT and FQNNGV. The CDR3 extends over 13 amino acids.

CDR3: CASSPGQSLEAFF. CDR3 in DNA: TGTGCCAGCAGCCCGGGACAGAGCCTTGAAGCTTTCTTT. The chain couples TRBV7-6 to TRBJ1-1; TRBD1 matches 7 bases. Trimming cost V 5 bases and J 7 bases; bases outside gene matches: 7. Per the germline V gene, CDR1 is SGHVS and CDR2 is FNYEAQ. CDR3 length: 13 amino acids.

The gene calls are TRBV5-1 and TRBJ2-1; 7 nucleotides line up with TRBD1. Losses at the gene ends were 4 bases for V and 4 bases for J; bases not matched to a gene: 8. Per germline, CDR1 SGHRS and CDR2 YFSETQ. The CDR3 length is 15 residues. The CDR3 sequence is CASSPTGIGYNEQFF. CDR3 nucleotide sequence: TGCGCCAGCAGCCCGACAGGGATTGGATACAATGAGCAGTTCTTC.

The chain recombines TRBV10-2 with TRBJ1-1; D ambiguous. CDR1 is WSHSY and CDR2 is SAAADI in the germline V gene. Trimming removed 7 bases at V and 3 bases at J, with 12 bases between. The CDR3 loop spans 13 amino acids. This CDR3 is CASTRARDTEAFF. The CDR3 coding sequence is TGCGCCAGCACTAGGGCGCGGGACACTGAAGCTTTCTTT.

The chain carries TRBV12-5 and TRBJ2-7; 9 bases line up with TRBD2. After removal of 7 bases from V and 6 bases from J, the junction contained 16 bases not matched to a gene. CDR1 LGHNT and CDR2 FRNRAP come from the germline V gene. The CDR3 spans 16 residues. CDR3 nucleotides: TGTGCTAGTGCCCCCGCCCCGAGCGGGAGGACCGCCGAGCAGTACTTC. Translation gives CASAPAPSGRTAEQYF.

This sequence joins TRBV9 and TRBJ2-2; D is possibly TRBD2 (5 bases). Germline loops: CDR1 SGDLS, CDR2 YYNGEE. This CDR3 is built from 13 residues. Between the trimmed V and J ends, which lost 2 bases and 7 bases, there was a span of 9 bases. CDR3 amino acids: CASSVTSNGELFF. Here the CDR3 DNA reads TGTGCCAGCAGCGTTACTAGTAACGGGGAGCTGTTTTTT.

The V call is TRBV21-1, the J call TRBJ2-2; the DNA was not compared with TRBD1, the D call given in the table. TRBV21-1 is described as a pseudogene. This CDR3 is 17 amino acids long. The chain's CDR3 is CASSSQRDSADTGELFF. In DNA form, the CDR3 reads TGTGCCAGCAGCTCTCAGAGGGACAGTGCGGACACCGGGGAGCTGTTTTTT.

The chain uses TRBV28 and TRBJ2-7; D ambiguous. V dropped 4 bases and J dropped 6 bases, with 16 bases sitting between them. The germline CDR1 and CDR2 sequences are MDHEN and SYDVKM. The CDR3 has 14 residues. DNA of the CDR3: TGTGCCAGCAGTTCCCCCCGTTCGGTACGCGAGCAGTACTTC. Protein: CASSSPRSVREQYF.

V and J are TRBV28 and TRBJ1-5, with 7 bases aligning to TRBD1. The J segment lost 6 bases and the V segment lost 5 bases, leaving 7 bases of the junction unmatched. This CDR3 comprises 14 residues. Germline CDR1 reads MDHEN; CDR2 reads SYDVKM. For the CDR3, the DNA is TGTGCCAGCAGTATTCGACAGGGCGGTCAGCCCCAGCATTTT. It codes for CASSIRQGGQPQHF.

This clone was observed a handful of times. The V gene is TRBV7-2, the J gene TRBJ2-7, with D possibly TRBD2 on 7 matching bases. This CDR3 region has 15 residues. CDR1 and CDR2 (germline): SGHTA, FQGNSA. Trimming stripped 7 bases from V and 6 bases from J, with 22 bases between. CDR3 coding DNA: TGTGCCAGCACTTTCCAACCTCAAAGGGGGGGCGAGCAGTACTTC. Its translation: CASTFQPQRGGEQYF.

This chain links TRBV7-9 with TRBJ1-4; weak D call: TRBD1 (6 bases). CDR3 length: 15 amino acids. CDR1 is SEHNR, CDR2 FQNEAQ, per germline (reference sequence). V was cut by 4 bases and J by 4 bases, with 13 bases left in between. CDR3 sequence reads: CASSSGTQLNEKLFF. The CDR3 region has the DNA TGTGCCAGCAGCTCCGGGACACAACTTAATGAAAAACTGTTTTTT.